This passage covers 3 T cell receptor beta chains from one sample sequenced in a study of identical twins. Using its own MiXCR run on the 5' RACE reads, TCRdb lists one record per CDR3 protein. Of approximately 890,000 distinct CDR3 sequences in the sample, approximately 13% were seen once. The same data also went into a second study, on yellow fever vaccine responses in identical twins.

Specimen: PBMCs. These receptors all stem from a woman younger than 35 in good health.

This chain connects TRBV20-1 to TRBJ2-5; the D gene is possibly TRBD1 (6 bases). CDR3 length equals 15 residues. Germline CDR1 DFQATT, CDR2 SNEGSKA (reference sequence). Trimming shortened V by 0 bases and J by 0 bases, and 11 bases separated the two germline ends. CDR3 residues: CSARDPGTNQETQYF. The CDR3 nucleotides read TGCAGTGCTAGAGATCCAGGGACAAACCAAGAGACCCAGTACTTC.

This clonotype was observed a few times. The rearrangement links TRBV4-1 to TRBJ2-7; 7 nucleotides match TRBD2. The CDR3 is made up of 15 amino acids. Germline V gives CDR1 MGHRA, CDR2 YSYEKL. V gave up 3 bases and J gave up 0 bases; unmatched junction bases: 5. The CDR3 bases are TGCGCCAGCAGCCAGGGGGGAGGGTTCTCCTACGAGCAGTACTTC. It is translated as CASSQGGGFSYEQYF.

This clonotype appeared a few times. The rearrangement uses TRBV19 and TRBJ1-2; TRBD1 agrees at 11 bases. Germline loops: CDR1 LNHDA, CDR2 SQIVND (reference sequence). CDR3 length: 15 residues. Trimming removed 9 bases from V and 8 bases from J; junction bases left unmatched: 14. Here the CDR3 reads CASRTGGDQSGGYTF. CDR3 DNA: TGTGCCAGCCGGACAGGGGGCGACCAGTCGGGCGGCTACACCTTC.